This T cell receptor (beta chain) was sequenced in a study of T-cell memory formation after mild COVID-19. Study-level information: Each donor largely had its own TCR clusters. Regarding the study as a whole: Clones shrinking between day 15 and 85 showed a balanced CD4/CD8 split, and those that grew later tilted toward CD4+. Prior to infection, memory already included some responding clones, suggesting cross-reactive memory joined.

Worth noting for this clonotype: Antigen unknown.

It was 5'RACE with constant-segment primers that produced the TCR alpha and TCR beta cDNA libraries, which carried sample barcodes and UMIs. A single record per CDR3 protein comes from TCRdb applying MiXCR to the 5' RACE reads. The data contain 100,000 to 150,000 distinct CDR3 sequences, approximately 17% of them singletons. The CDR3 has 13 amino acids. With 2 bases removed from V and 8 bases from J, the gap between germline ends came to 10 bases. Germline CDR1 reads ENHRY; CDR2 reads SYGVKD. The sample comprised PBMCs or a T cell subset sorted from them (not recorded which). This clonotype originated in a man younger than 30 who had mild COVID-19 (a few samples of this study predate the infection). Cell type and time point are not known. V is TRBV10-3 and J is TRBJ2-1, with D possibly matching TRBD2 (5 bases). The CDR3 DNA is TGTGCCATCAGTGAGAGGGAGTGGGATGAGCAGTTCTTC. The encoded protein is CAISEREWDEQFF.